A single sample is the source of the 10 T cell receptor beta chains below, sequenced in a study of CD8+ T cells in alopecia areata. As for treatment: oral pan-JAK inhibitor, 5-10 mg twice daily. Reverse transcribed after extraction, RNA yielded cDNA as the sequencing template. Sequencing used immunoSEQ multiplex PCR; TCRdb keeps in-frame clones, though not all of them. The sample lists roughly 190,000 clones; just under 65% were seen once. Sequenced here: CD4+ T cells sorted from blood, sampled at approximately week 49, from a patient treated with tofacitinib. These receptors all stem from a human donor with alopecia areata.

Details on this clone: Other DNA sequences in this specimen translate into the identical CDR3. The chain's CDR3 is CASSERGRNSPLHF. In nucleotides, the CDR3 is TGTGCCAGCAGTGAAAGGGGGAGAAATTCACCCCTCCACTTT. The chain links TRBV6-1 to TRBJ1-6; possible D gene TRBD1, 6 bases. Germline V gene data show CDR1 as MNHNS and CDR2 as SASEGT. V was shortened by 2 bases and J by 7 bases, with 9 bases between the two germline ends. There are 14 residues in the CDR3.

The rearrangement joins TRBV30 to TRBJ1-2; D is undetermined. The CDR3 length is 14 residues. CDR1 and CDR2 (germline): GTSNPN, SVGIG (reference sequence). V dropped 0 bases and J dropped 8 bases, with 16 bases sitting between them. This CDR3 is CAWSVRGPSRGYTF. For the CDR3, the DNA is TGTGCCTGGAGTGTAAGAGGGCCCTCTAGAGGCTACACCTTC.

This chain connects TRBV7-9 to TRBJ2-6, with D unresolved. Trimming shortened V by 6 bases and J by 2 bases, and 11 bases separated the two germline ends. Germline V gene lookup returns CDR1 SEHNR and CDR2 FQNEAQ (reference sequence). The CDR3 loop spans 15 amino acids. The CDR3: CASSRTFPGANVLTF. The CDR3 DNA reads as TGTGCCAGCAGTCGGACGTTCCCTGGGGCCAACGTCCTGACTTTC.

This clone has a handful of counts. The CDR3 DNA reads as TGTGCCAGCAACCCCCTGCACGAGCAGTACTTC. Translated, it gives CASNPLHEQYF. This chain connects TRBV2 to TRBJ2-7, with D uncertain. V lost 7 bases to trimming and J lost 5 bases, with 9 bases between them. Germline lookup yields CDR1 SNHLY and CDR2 FYNNEI. The CDR3 covers 11 residues.

The rearrangement uses TRBV2 and TRBJ2-3; TRBD2 matches 8 bases. The germline V gene encodes CDR1 SNHLY and CDR2 FYNNEI. J gave up 2 bases and V 8 bases, and 6 bases lay outside the gene matches. This CDR3 spans 14 amino acids. The CDR3 DNA follows: TGTGCCAGCGATCAGCGGGGGCTCACAGATACGCAGTATTTT. It translates to CASDQRGLTDTQYF.

The gene calls are TRBV19 and TRBJ1-2, with a tentative D call TRBD1 (5 bases). V was shortened by 8 bases and J by 7 bases, with 14 bases between the two germline ends. The germline V gene has CDR1 LNHDA and CDR2 SQIVND (reference sequence). The CDR3 extends over 12 amino acids. In DNA, the CDR3 is TGTGCCAGTTCGCAAGGGGAAAGTGGCTACACCTTC. Translating gives CASSQGESGYTF.

The chain employs TRBV7-3 and TRBJ2-1; D remains unclear. CDR3 length: 13 amino acids. Germline V CDR1 and CDR2: SGHTA, FQGTGA. V lost 3 bases and J 4 bases, leaving 7 bases between the germline ends. CDR3 sequence reads: CASSLAAYNEQFF. CDR3 sequence (DNA): TGTGCCAGCAGCTTGGCGGCGTACAATGAGCAGTTCTTC.

Remarks on this clone: Other DNA sequences in this specimen translate into the identical CDR3. The chain uses TRBV6-5 and TRBJ1-2; TRBD1 agrees at 9 bases. This CDR3 is built from 13 residues. Trimming took 7 bases from V and 5 from J; bases not matched to a gene: 5. CDR1 is MNHEY, CDR2 SVGAGI, per germline. CDR3 in amino acids: CASKGTGHYGYTF. The CDR3 nucleotides are TGTGCCAGCAAGGGGACAGGGCATTATGGCTACACCTTC.

V usage is TRBV7-2 and J usage is TRBJ2-7; D uncertain. The germline CDR1 and CDR2 sequences are SGHTA and FQGNSA. The CDR3 contains 14 residues. Trimming took 2 bases from V and 2 from J, leaving 10 bases between them. The CDR3 DNA sequence: TGTGCCAGCAGCTTATGGAAAGGGCCCTACGAGCAGTACTTC. Translation: CASSLWKGPYEQYF.

This rearrangement joins TRBV29-1 to TRBJ1-2; TRBD1 aligns across 7 bases. This CDR3 spans 15 amino acids. Germline CDR1 SQVTM, CDR2 ANQGSEA. The V segment lost 4 bases and the J segment 7 bases; nucleotides outside the gene matches: 15. The CDR3 reads CSVAHSGKGAGGYTF. CDR3 DNA sequence: TGCAGCGTTGCACACTCAGGGAAGGGGGCTGGTGGCTACACCTTC.